One and the same sample provided the 5 T cell receptor beta chains below, sequenced in a study of blood T cell repertoires in COVID-19. Using immunoSEQ multiplex PCR, the repertoire was profiled, and TCRdb retains in-frame clones only, with some absent. The profile shows roughly 400,000 clones, roughly nine tenths of them singletons. Source material: PBMCs or T cells enriched from blood (not recorded which). The receptors stem from a man aged 25-40 years who had recovered from COVID-19.

This clone occurred once. The chain employs TRBV4-1 and TRBJ2-1; TRBD2 agrees at 7 bases. This CDR3 region has 17 residues. With 0 bases clipped from V and 0 bases from J, the junction kept 5 bases outside the gene matches. Germline values: CDR1 MGHRA, CDR2 YSYEKL. The DNA for the CDR3 is TGCGCCAGCAGCCAAGATTGGCGGGAGAGCTCCTACAATGAGCAGTTCTTC. It yields the protein CASSQDWRESSYNEQFF.

V gene TRBV6-5 combines with J gene TRBJ2-1; 7 bases agree with TRBD2. The V and J ends lost 8 bases and 5 bases, in that order; junction bases with no gene match: 6. The CDR3 has 13 amino acids. Germline-derived CDR1 and CDR2 are MNHEY and SVGAGI. CDR3 in amino acids: CASRKRGNNEQFF. The CDR3 DNA reads as TGTGCCAGCCGCAAGCGGGGCAACAATGAGCAGTTCTTC.

The chain employs TRBV5-1 and TRBJ2-1; no reliable D call. Germline V lookup: CDR1 SGHRS, CDR2 YFSETQ. The CDR3 is made up of 16 amino acids. Deletions cut 0 bases from V and 0 bases from J, with 10 bases between. CDR3 coding DNA: TGCGCCAGCAGCTTGGATGCGTATAGCTCCTACAATGAGCAGTTCTTC. Its translation: CASSLDAYSSYNEQFF.

This chain uses TRBV3-1 (or the pseudogene TRBV3-2) with TRBJ2-2; maybe TRBD1 (6 bases). CDR1 LGHDT and CDR2 YNNKEL come from the germline V gene (reference sequence). Trimming cost V 7 bases and J 1 base, with 13 bases left between them. The CDR3 spans 15 residues. CDR3 loop: CASKRGHLNTGELFF. The DNA for the CDR3 is TGTGCCAGCAAACGGGGACACTTGAACACCGGGGAGCTGTTTTTT.

This chain connects TRBV5-1 to TRBJ2-1; tentative D call: TRBD2 (5 bases). The V and J ends lost 4 bases and 10 bases respectively, with 21 bases between them. The CDR3 is made up of 15 amino acids. Germline V gene lookup returns CDR1 SGHRS and CDR2 YFSETQ. CDR3 in DNA: TGCGCCAGCAGCCCGGGGAACAGTGGACCCGGGGAGCAGTTCTTC. The encoded protein is CASSPGNSGPGEQFF. The full variable domain, its missing parts supplied by reference TRBV5-1 and TRBJ2-1, is KAGVTQTPRYLIKTRGQQVTLSCSPISGHRSVSWYQQTPGQGLQFLFEYFSETQRNKGNFPGRFSGRQFSNSRSEMNVSTLELGDSALYLCASSPGNSGPGEQFFGPGTRLTVL.